This T cell receptor beta chain was sequenced in a study of CD8+ T cells in alopecia areata. Germline V gene lookup returns CDR1 SGHAT and CDR2 FQNNGV. The CDR3 length is 14 residues. V shed 4 bases and J shed 4 bases, with 13 bases lying between them. The treatment here: oral pan-JAK inhibitor, 5-10 mg twice daily. Isolated RNA was reverse transcribed into cDNA used as the sequencing template. Data came from immunoSEQ multiplex PCR; TCRdb stores just in-frame clones and leaves some out. The top ten hold 0.75% to 0.95% of the sample, which has hundreds of thousands of clones, 60% seen once. The sequenced sample was CD4+ T cells sorted from blood, obtained at approximately week 52, from a patient treated with tofacitinib. This TCR derives from a human donor with alopecia areata. The chain links TRBV11-2 to TRBJ2-5; D remains unclear. CDR3 loop: CASSSPPRSETQYF. CDR3 sequence (DNA): TGTGCCAGCAGCTCCCCCCCGCGTTCAGAGACCCAGTACTTC.